The 30 T cell receptor beta chains in this list originate from one sample, sequenced in a study of T cell changes during pregnancy in multiple sclerosis. Some clones are missing from TCRdb's copy, which holds only in-frame ones; the method was immunoSEQ multiplex PCR. The sample lists about 60,000 clones, 80% to 95% occurring once. Sample: peripheral blood, taken in the first trimester of pregnancy. The receptors derive from a female donor with multiple sclerosis, enrolled in a pregnancy study.

In DNA, the CDR3 is TGTGCCAGCAGCTTATACTCTCTTCCGGGACAGGGGATTAGCGGGGGGTCCGAGAGGCAGTTCTTC. This gives the protein CASSLYSLPGQGISGGSERQFF. The chain links TRBV7-3 to TRBJ2-1, with D perhaps matching TRBD1 or TRBD2 (10 bases each). The length of the CDR3 is 22 residues. Germline CDR1 reads SGHTA; CDR2 reads FQGTGA. V lost 2 bases and J 12 bases, leaving 41 bases between the germline ends.

This CDR3 reads CASRQGQGGTYSPLHF. The DNA of the CDR3 is TGTGCCAGCAGACAGGGGCAGGGGGGTACCTACTCACCCCTCCACTTT. V usage is TRBV11-2 and J usage is TRBJ1-6; TRBD1 matches at 7 bases. Germline V gene data show CDR1 as SGHAT and CDR2 as FQNNGV. With 6 bases clipped from V and 10 bases from J, the junction kept 15 bases outside the gene matches. The CDR3 totals 16 residues.

The chain carries TRBV7-2 and TRBJ1-4; TRBD1 is a possible D gene (6 bases). The germline V gene encodes CDR1 SGHTA and CDR2 FQGNSA. The V end was cut by 5 bases, the J end by 7 bases, with 14 bases between. CDR3 size: 14 residues. The CDR3: CASSQTGQGEKLFF. In DNA, the CDR3 is TGTGCCAGCAGCCAAACAGGGCAGGGTGAAAAACTGTTTTTT.

The chain combines TRBV9 with TRBJ2-1; TRBD2 matches at 10 bases. J lost 7 bases, V lost 2 bases, and 6 bases had no gene match. The germline CDR1 and CDR2 sequences are SGDLS and YYNGEE. The CDR3 spans 15 residues. CDR3 sequence: CASSVASGGGNEQFF. DNA for the CDR3: TGTGCCAGCAGCGTCGCAAGCGGGGGGGGGAATGAGCAGTTCTTC.

The rearrangement links TRBV5-8 to TRBJ1-1; tentatively, D is TRBD1 (5 bases). Trimming removed 1 base from V and 9 bases from J, with 19 bases in between. The germline V gene encodes CDR1 SGHTS and CDR2 YDEGEE. The CDR3 length is 15 residues. Here the CDR3 DNA reads TGTGCCAGCAGCTTGCGGGGAGGGGTTCAGGGAAAAGCTTTCTTT. Translation: CASSLRGGVQGKAFF.

V gene TRBV6-1 combines with J gene TRBJ2-4, with D possibly matching TRBD2 (5 bases). Trimming shortened V by 7 bases and J by 8 bases, and 15 bases separated the two germline ends. CDR3 length: 13 residues. CDR1 and CDR2 (germline): MNHNS, SASEGT. The CDR3 spells CASTQKRVDIQYF. The DNA for the CDR3 is TGTGCCAGCACACAGAAGAGGGTGGACATTCAGTACTTC.

This clone was recorded once. The chain combines TRBV18 with TRBJ1-3; 9 bases match TRBD1. The CDR3 loop spans 17 amino acids. Trimming removed 3 bases from V and 0 bases from J; junction bases left unmatched: 6. The germline CDR1 and CDR2 sequences are KGHSH and LQKENI. CDR3 coding DNA: TGTGCCAGCTCACCGAAACAGGGGGCATTCTCTGGAAACACCATATATTTT. Translation gives CASSPKQGAFSGNTIYF.

The rearrangement joins TRBV7-2 to TRBJ1-4, with D possibly matching TRBD1 (5 bases). The V end lost 5 bases, the J end lost 7 bases, and 20 bases lay between the germline ends. From germline, CDR1 is SGHTA and CDR2 FQGNSA. The CDR3 length is 16 residues. CDR3 amino acids: CASSRRRGWDGEKLFF. The CDR3 coding sequence is TGTGCCAGCAGCCGAAGGCGGGGGTGGGATGGTGAAAAACTGTTTTTT.

J is TRBJ2-5 and V is TRBV5-1, with no clear D. Germline V gives CDR1 SGHRS, CDR2 YFSETQ. V lost 4 bases to trimming and J lost 0 bases, with 10 bases between them. The CDR3 length is 14 residues. DNA for the CDR3: TGCGCCAGCAGCCCCGCAGAGGACCAAGAGACCCAGTACTTC. Its protein is CASSPAEDQETQYF.

V and J are TRBV7-2 and TRBJ1-1; 9 bases match TRBD1. V dropped 4 bases and J dropped 6; count of bases not matched to a gene: 6. The CDR3 is 14 residues long. Germline V gene lookup returns CDR1 SGHTA and CDR2 FQGNSA. The CDR3 loop reads CASSSQGASAEAFF. The DNA of the CDR3 is TGTGCCAGCAGCTCACAGGGGGCGAGCGCTGAAGCTTTCTTT.

V gene TRBV6-5 combines with J gene TRBJ1-2; 10 bases align to TRBD1. Germline CDR1 is MNHEY and CDR2 is SVGAGI. This CDR3 contains 15 residues. The V segment lost 7 bases and the J segment 3 bases; nucleotides outside the gene matches: 8. DNA for the CDR3: TGTGCCAGCACCACGCCGGGACAGGGGCACTATGGCTACACCTTC. It codes for CASTTPGQGHYGYTF.

This chain connects TRBV7-9 to TRBJ2-1; 9 bases are shared with TRBD2. Germline V gene sequence: CDR1 SEHNR, CDR2 FQNEAQ (reference sequence). With 1 base clipped from V and 4 bases from J, the junction kept 11 bases outside the gene matches. CDR3 size: 18 residues. The CDR3 region has the DNA TGTGCCAGCAGCTTAGTAGGGGACTCTAGCGGGGATTACAATGAGCAGTTCTTC. Amino acids: CASSLVGDSSGDYNEQFF.

V is TRBV19 and J is TRBJ1-2; tentative D call: TRBD1 (5 bases). Trimming left V 1 base short and J 5 bases short, with 11 bases between. Germline V gives CDR1 LNHDA, CDR2 SQIVND (reference sequence). This CDR3 comprises 14 residues. This CDR3 is CASSIGHGGYGYTF. The CDR3 coding sequence is TGTGCCAGTAGTATAGGCCACGGGGGTTATGGCTACACCTTC.

A word on this clone: The junction differs from germline at one of its ends, possibly a read error. The rearrangement uses TRBV2 and TRBJ2-7, with a possible D match to TRBD2 (5 bases). Per the germline V gene, CDR1 is SNHLY and CDR2 is FYNNEI. The CDR3 has 12 amino acids. The CDR3, as DNA: TGTGCCAGCAGTGAAGGAGGGCTCAACCTCCCATTC. Translating gives CASSEGGLNLPF.

The rearrangement uses TRBV6-1 and TRBJ1-1; weak D call: TRBD1 (5 bases). Trimming stripped 10 bases from V and 1 base from J, with 10 bases between. Germline V CDR1 and CDR2: MNHNS, SASEGT. The CDR3 is 12 residues long. The CDR3 here is CAIRTGNTEAFF. For the CDR3, the DNA is TGTGCCATCAGAACAGGGAACACTGAAGCTTTCTTT.

The chain couples TRBV19 to TRBJ1-1; the D is unclear. Trimming removed 10 bases at V and 3 bases at J, with 12 bases between. The length of the CDR3 is 12 residues. In germline, CDR1 is LNHDA, CDR2 SQIVND (reference sequence). CDR3 nucleotides: TGTGCCACCCGGGGAGGGTACACTGAAGCTTTCTTT. Residues: CATRGGYTEAFF.

The V call is TRBV5-5, the J call TRBJ2-3, with D possibly being TRBD2 (5 bases). The CDR3 is 16 residues long. V lost 4 bases and J lost 0, with 15 bases in between. Germline V gene sequence: CDR1 SGHKS, CDR2 YYEKEE (reference sequence). CDR3 region: CASSPGSRPSTDTQYF. The CDR3 DNA sequence: TGTGCCAGCAGCCCTGGGAGCAGACCTAGCACAGATACGCAGTATTTT.

The rearrangement links TRBV4-1 to TRBJ2-3; TRBD2 matches at 11 bases. Germline loops: CDR1 MGHRA, CDR2 YSYEKL. J was trimmed by 2 bases and V by 5 bases; bases with no gene match: 3. The CDR3 contains 15 residues. DNA for the CDR3: TGCGCCAGCAGCGTACTAGCGGGGGACACAGATACGCAGTATTTT. Translated, it gives CASSVLAGDTDTQYF.

The chain links TRBV6-1 to TRBJ1-2, with D uncertain. Trimming cost V 8 bases and J 2 bases, with 6 bases left between them. CDR1 is MNHNS, CDR2 SASEGT, per germline. This CDR3 comprises 11 residues. The CDR3 coding sequence is TGTGCCAGCTGGGCCAACTATGGCTACACCTTC. Amino acids: CASWANYGYTF.

V gene TRBV4-1 combines with J gene TRBJ1-6; tentative D call: TRBD1 (5 bases). This CDR3 has 15 amino acids. Germline CDR1 MGHRA, CDR2 YSYEKL. V was clipped by 0 bases and J by 7 bases, with 10 bases between them. CDR3: CASSQDAGPNSPLHF. The DNA for the CDR3 is TGCGCCAGCAGCCAAGATGCGGGGCCGAATTCACCCCTCCACTTT.

The gene calls are TRBV9 and TRBJ1-4; TRBD1 agrees at 8 bases. Germline values: CDR1 SGDLS, CDR2 YYNGEE. With 5 bases clipped from V and 7 bases from J, the junction kept 7 bases outside the gene matches. The CDR3 is 14 amino acids. CDR3 sequence: CASSPRGRAEKLFF. CDR3 nucleotide sequence: TGTGCCAGCAGTCCCAGGGGGCGGGCTGAAAAACTGTTTTTT.

The chain couples TRBV30 to TRBJ1-2; maybe TRBD1 (5 bases). Per the germline V gene, CDR1 is GTSNPN and CDR2 is SVGIG (reference sequence). The CDR3 runs to 14 residues. Between the trimmed V and J ends, which lost 1 base and 0 bases, there was a span of 9 bases. Here the CDR3 reads CAWSGQSSNYGYTF. Here the CDR3 DNA reads TGTGCCTGGAGTGGACAGTCTTCTAACTATGGCTACACCTTC.

This clone has more than one count but fewer than ten. The genes are TRBV12-5 and TRBJ1-1; D not certain. The CDR3 contains 14 residues. The germline V gene has CDR1 LGHNT and CDR2 FRNRAP. Trimming stripped 2 bases from V and 0 bases from J, with 7 bases between. This CDR3 is CASGLTVMNTEAFF. CDR3 sequence (DNA): TGTGCTAGTGGTTTGACAGTCATGAACACTGAAGCTTTCTTT. The full variable domain, its missing parts supplied by reference TRBV12-5 and TRBJ1-1, is DARVTQTPRHKVTEMGQEVTMRCQPILGHNTVFWYRQTMMQGLELLAYFRNRAPLDDSGMPKDRFSAEMPDATLATLKIQPSEPRDSAVYFCASGLTVMNTEAFFGQGTRLTVV.

CDR3 coding DNA: TGTGCCAGCTTAATGGGACAGGGAAACACAGATACGCAGTATTTT. It translates to CASLMGQGNTDTQYF. The rearrangement uses TRBV18 and TRBJ2-3; 9 nucleotides match TRBD1. J gave up 2 bases and V 7 bases, and 7 bases lay outside the gene matches. The germline CDR1 and CDR2 sequences are KGHSH and LQKENI. The CDR3 is 15 residues long.

As DNA, the CDR3 is TGTGCCAGCAGCCAAGAGTCCTGGGGCTACAATGAAAAACTGTTTTTT. Its protein is CASSQESWGYNEKLFF. The chain recombines TRBV4-2 with TRBJ1-4; perhaps TRBD1 as D (5 bases). The CDR3 is 16 residues long. CDR1 is LGHNA, CDR2 YNFKEQ, per germline. V was cut by 0 bases and J by 5 bases, with 13 bases left in between.

The chain recombines TRBV10-3 with TRBJ2-7, with D tentatively TRBD1 (6 bases). CDR1 ENHRY and CDR2 SYGVKD come from the germline V gene. Trimming stripped 5 bases from V and 0 bases from J, with 14 bases between. The CDR3 is 15 amino acids. CDR3 sequence (DNA): TGTGCCATCAGTCCAGGGGCCTACAGCTCCTACGAGCAGTACTTC. This sequence encodes CAISPGAYSSYEQYF.

V gene TRBV5-1 combines with J gene TRBJ2-5; possibly TRBD2 for D (6 bases). This CDR3 spans 17 amino acids. The germline V and J ends were trimmed by 0 bases and 2 bases, with 17 bases remaining between them. CDR1 SGHRS and CDR2 YFSETQ come from the germline V gene. CDR3 region: CASSLAWPHGGQETQYF. In DNA, the CDR3 is TGCGCCAGCAGCTTGGCCTGGCCCCACGGGGGTCAAGAGACCCAGTACTTC. Combining the CDR3 with reference TRBV5-1 and TRBJ2-5 gives the whole variable domain KAGVTQTPRYLIKTRGQQVTLSCSPISGHRSVSWYQQTPGQGLQFLFEYFSETQRNKGNFPGRFSGRQFSNSRSEMNVSTLELGDSALYLCASSLAWPHGGQETQYFGPGTRLLVL.

The genes are TRBV7-8 and TRBJ2-1; 9 bases are a match to TRBD2. V shed 1 base, J shed 0 bases, and the junction held 10 bases outside the gene matches. This CDR3 has 19 residues. CDR1 SGHVS and CDR2 FQNEAQ come from the germline V gene. In nucleotides, the CDR3 is TGTGCCAGCAGCTTAGGGTTAGCGGGGGCCCTAAGCTCCTACAATGAGCAGTTCTTC. This gives the protein CASSLGLAGALSSYNEQFF.

The V and J genes are TRBV7-9 and TRBJ1-1; D is unclear. The germline gives CDR1 SEHNR, CDR2 FQNEAQ (reference sequence). Deletions cut 8 bases from V and 4 bases from J, with 8 bases between. CDR3 length equals 11 residues. The CDR3 coding sequence is TGTGCCAGCGGCGGAGTCACTGAAGCTTTCTTT. Translated: CASGGVTEAFF.

The V gene is TRBV11-1, the J gene TRBJ2-7; TRBD1 is a possible D gene (5 bases). V was trimmed by 1 base and J by 4 bases, leaving 23 bases between them. CDR3 length: 18 amino acids. CDR1 is SGHAT and CDR2 is FQDESV in the germline V gene (reference sequence). For the CDR3, the DNA is TGTGCCAGCAGCTTAGTTGGTGGGGCAGCGAAGAAGACTTACGAGCAGTACTTC. It codes for CASSLVGGAAKKTYEQYF.